These 22 T cell receptor beta chains were sequenced from one sample in a study of cytomegalovirus exposure and HLA in healthy donors (TCRdb year 2017). Libraries were made using the immunoSEQ multiplex PCR assay. For the multiplex PCR, a mixture combining 60 forward primers for TCR Vbeta segments and 13 reverse primers for TCR Jbeta segments was used. TCRdb took over this immuneACCESS table, retaining in-frame rearrangements with V and J assigned. Such tables are incomplete; in checked studies, under half of the missing clones stem from an unresolved V gene, and the remainder is unexplained. This sample is represented by under 150,000 clones; 85% to 90% of them were singletons. The ten largest account for 6% to 8% of the sample. The source material was PBMCs. The receptor source for this set is a woman aged 25 to 39 in good health and CMV-seropositive.

The chain couples TRBV9 to TRBJ1-1; D might be TRBD1 (5 bases). The CDR3 is 14 residues long. Between the trimmed V and J ends, which lost 3 bases and 0 bases, there was a span of 9 bases. Germline V lookup: CDR1 SGDLS, CDR2 YYNGEE. CDR3 residues: CASSGRDVNTEAFF. DNA of the CDR3: TGTGCCAGCAGCGGCAGGGATGTGAACACTGAAGCTTTCTTT.

V and J are TRBV5-1 and TRBJ2-3; a weak D match, TRBD1 (5 bases). Trimming removed 4 bases at V and 4 bases at J, with 19 bases between. The CDR3 sequence is 16 residues long. In germline, CDR1 is SGHRS, CDR2 YFSETQ. The CDR3 region is CASSRLVVFRADTQYF. Here the CDR3 DNA reads TGCGCCAGCAGCCGATTGGTAGTCTTCAGGGCAGATACGCAGTATTTT.

The gene calls are TRBV6-5 and TRBJ2-5; D is perhaps TRBD2 (6 bases). The CDR3 sequence is 14 residues long. CDR1 MNHEY and CDR2 SVGAGI come from the germline V gene. V was trimmed by 6 bases and J by 5 bases, leaving 16 bases between them. In DNA form, the CDR3 reads TGTGCCAGCAGCCTCCCGGGCAGCGGGGAGACCCAGTACTTC. This translates into CASSLPGSGETQYF.

This sequence joins TRBV5-1 and TRBJ1-2; 9 bases map to TRBD1. The CDR3 has 16 amino acids. The V and J ends lost 7 bases and 5 bases, in that order; junction bases with no gene match: 15. Looked up from germline, CDR1 is SGHRS and CDR2 is YFSETQ. In nucleotides, the CDR3 is TGCGCCAGCGGGTCTGAGAACAGGGGGCCTCCTTATGGCTACACCTTC. It encodes CASGSENRGPPYGYTF.

The CDR3, as DNA: TGTGCCAGCAGCGTAGACTACCGGGGGGCTGATACGCAGTATTTT. It yields the protein CASSVDYRGADTQYF. The genes are TRBV9 and TRBJ2-3, with D maybe TRBD2 (7 bases). Trimming cost V 0 bases and J 6 bases, with 14 bases left between them. CDR1 is SGDLS, CDR2 YYNGEE, per germline. The CDR3 length is 15 residues.

This clone has just a few counts. The rearrangement joins TRBV2 to TRBJ1-1; D not resolved. The V end was cut by 10 bases, the J end by 1 base, with 13 bases between. The germline CDR1 and CDR2 sequences are SNHLY and FYNNEI. The CDR3 extends over 13 amino acids. The CDR3 is CATRTAKNTEAFF. As DNA, the CDR3 is TGTGCCACCAGGACTGCGAAGAACACTGAAGCTTTCTTT.

The chain employs TRBV28 and TRBJ2-4; 8 bases fit TRBD1. Trimming removed 6 bases from V and 5 bases from J; junction bases left unmatched: 6. From germline, CDR1 is MDHEN and CDR2 SYDVKM. The CDR3 is 14 residues long. In DNA, the CDR3 is TGTGCCAGCAGCGGAGGACAGGGACAAAACATTCAGTACTTC. This translates into CASSGGQGQNIQYF.

The sample holds a few counts of this clone. The junction shows a germline mismatch at one end, possibly a read error. J is TRBJ1-4 and V is TRBV2, with D tentatively TRBD1 (5 bases). Germline V gene sequence: CDR1 SNHLY, CDR2 FYNNEI. The CDR3 sequence is 13 residues long. The DNA for the CDR3 is TGTGCCAGCAGTGATGTTAACGGGGCGGGAACGACATTT. This translates into CASSDVNGAGTTF.

The chain carries TRBV6-5 and TRBJ1-1; 7 bases map to TRBD1. Germline CDR1 reads MNHEY; CDR2 reads SVGAGI. V shed 1 base, J shed 1 base, and the junction held 3 bases outside the gene matches. The CDR3 runs 15 residues. In nucleotides, the CDR3 is TGTGCCAGCAGTTACTGGACAGGAGCGAACACTGAAGCTTTCTTT. Its translation: CASSYWTGANTEAFF.

The V gene is TRBV7-9, the J gene TRBJ1-1, with unresolved D. Germline V gene lookup returns CDR1 SEHNR and CDR2 FQNEAQ (reference sequence). Trimming cost V 4 bases and J 0 bases, with 6 bases left between them. This CDR3 contains 13 residues. The CDR3 protein is CASSWELNTEAFF. CDR3 DNA: TGTGCCAGCAGCTGGGAGCTGAACACTGAAGCTTTCTTT.

The chain uses TRBV19 and TRBJ1-5; the D is unclear. This CDR3 comprises 16 residues. Germline assignment: CDR1 LNHDA and CDR2 SQIVND (reference sequence). V lost 2 bases and J 0 bases, leaving 11 bases between the germline ends. In DNA, the CDR3 is TGTGCCAGTAGTATAATGGGCACCTTTAGCAATCAGCCCCAGCATTTT. This encodes CASSIMGTFSNQPQHF.

This clone was picked up a small number of times. As DNA, the CDR3 is TGCAGCGTTGAAGATCGGGGGGGGGCCTACAATGAGCAGTTCTTC. It codes for CSVEDRGGAYNEQFF. The chain employs TRBV29-1 and TRBJ2-1, with TRBD2 matching over 8 bases. This CDR3 has 15 residues. Germline V CDR1 and CDR2: SQVTM, ANQGSEA. The junction had 3 bases not matched to a gene; V was cut back by 0 bases and J by 2 bases.

The chain links TRBV19 to TRBJ2-5; 7 nucleotides align to TRBD1. Trimming removed 3 bases from V and 3 bases from J; junction bases left unmatched: 13. The CDR3 runs 17 residues. Germline CDR1 and CDR2: LNHDA and SQIVND (reference sequence). In DNA, the CDR3 is TGTGCCAGTAGTATGAGAAGCCGGGGCAGGGGGAAAGAGACCCAGTACTTC. It yields the protein CASSMRSRGRGKETQYF. The complete variable domain, with remaining parts taken from reference TRBV19 and TRBJ2-5, reads DGGITQSPKYLFRKEGQNVTLSCEQNLNHDAMYWYRQDPGQGLRLIYYSQIVNDFQKGDIAEGYSVSREKKESFPLTVTSAQKNPTAFYLCASSMRSRGRGKETQYFGPGTRLLVL.

J is TRBJ2-7 and V is TRBV5-6, with 7 bases matching TRBD1. CDR1 is SGHDT and CDR2 is YYEEEE in the germline V gene. Trimming cost V 3 bases and J 2 bases; bases outside gene matches: 11. The CDR3 is 16 amino acids. The DNA for the CDR3 is TGTGCCAGCAGCTCCTACCACCGGGACAGACCCTACGAGCAGTACTTC. Its protein product is CASSSYHRDRPYEQYF.

The gene calls are TRBV5-4 and TRBJ2-5, with TRBD2 matching over 14 bases. The length of the CDR3 is 15 residues. Losses at the gene ends were 4 bases for V and 3 bases for J; bases not matched to a gene: 2. Germline V gene lookup returns CDR1 SGHNT and CDR2 YYREEE (reference sequence). The CDR3: CASSRGLAGEETQYF. CDR3 coding DNA: TGTGCCAGCAGCCGGGGACTAGCGGGAGAAGAGACCCAGTACTTC. Combining the CDR3 with reference TRBV5-4 and TRBJ2-5 gives the whole variable domain ETGVTQSPTHLIKTRGQQVTLRCSSQSGHNTVSWYQQALGQGPQFIFQYYREEENGRGNFPPRFSGLQFPNYSSELNVNALELDDSALYLCASSRGLAGEETQYFGPGTRLLVL.

The chain links TRBV6-5 to TRBJ2-7; D is undetermined. Trimming left V 0 bases short and J 1 base short, with 7 bases between. The CDR3 is 14 amino acids. CDR1 is MNHEY, CDR2 SVGAGI, per germline. The CDR3 reads CASSYSRASYEQYF. The CDR3 DNA reads as TGTGCCAGCAGTTACTCGCGCGCTTCCTACGAGCAGTACTTC.

The gene calls are TRBV6-1 and TRBJ2-1, with unresolved D. This CDR3 is built from 12 residues. Trimming pared 6 bases from V and 10 bases from J, leaving 13 bases between. Germline V gives CDR1 MNHNS, CDR2 SASEGT. The CDR3 is CASRPLSLEQFF. The CDR3 DNA follows: TGTGCCAGCAGGCCCCTGAGCCTAGAGCAGTTCTTC.

V is TRBV2 and J is TRBJ1-2; TRBD1 might be the D (5 bases). From germline, CDR1 is SNHLY and CDR2 FYNNEI. V lost 2 bases and J 3 bases, leaving 10 bases between the germline ends. CDR3 length: 14 residues. The CDR3 loop is CASSELGRDYGYTF. CDR3 coding DNA: TGTGCCAGCAGTGAATTGGGCAGGGACTATGGCTACACCTTC.

The chain links TRBV5-4 to TRBJ2-3, with D hard to call. Germline V gives CDR1 SGHNT, CDR2 YYREEE (reference sequence). V was shortened by 3 bases and J by 8 bases, with 16 bases between the two germline ends. The CDR3 is 14 residues long. In DNA form, the CDR3 reads TGTGCCAGCAGCTCCCGCGGCAGCGATAGTACGCAGTATTTT. Translated: CASSSRGSDSTQYF.

The chain has TRBV30 and TRBJ1-1; D is unclear. V was pared by 2 bases and J by 0 bases, with 10 bases between. CDR3 size: 14 residues. The germline CDR1 and CDR2 sequences are GTSNPN and SVGIG (reference sequence). In DNA, the CDR3 is TGTGCCTGGAGTCCCCTTGCGCTGAACACTGAAGCTTTCTTT. Its translation is CAWSPLALNTEAFF. Full variable domain (remainder filled in from reference TRBV30 and TRBJ1-1): SQTIHQWPATLVQPVGSPLSLECTVEGTSNPNLYWYRQAAGRGLQLLFYSVGIGQISSEVPQNLSASRPQDRQFILSSKKLLLSDSGFYLCAWSPLALNTEAFFGQGTRLTVV.

The rearrangement uses TRBV11-1 and TRBJ2-7, with 12 nucleotides matching TRBD1. The junction had 7 bases not matched to a gene; V was cut back by 5 bases and J by 11 bases. CDR1 and CDR2 from the germline V gene are SGHAT and FQDESV (reference sequence). The CDR3 contains 13 residues. The CDR3 DNA reads TGTGCCAGCAGCCCAGAGGGACAGGGGGCCGAGTACTTC. Translation: CASSPEGQGAEYF.

This chain uses TRBV9 with TRBJ2-1, with a tentative D call TRBD1 (5 bases). Germline CDR1 is SGDLS and CDR2 is YYNGEE. V was cut by 0 bases and J by 3 bases, with 10 bases left in between. The CDR3 runs to 15 residues. The CDR3 bases are TGTGCCAGCAGCGTAGTGTCGGACATCTACAATGAGCAGTTCTTC. As protein: CASSVVSDIYNEQFF.